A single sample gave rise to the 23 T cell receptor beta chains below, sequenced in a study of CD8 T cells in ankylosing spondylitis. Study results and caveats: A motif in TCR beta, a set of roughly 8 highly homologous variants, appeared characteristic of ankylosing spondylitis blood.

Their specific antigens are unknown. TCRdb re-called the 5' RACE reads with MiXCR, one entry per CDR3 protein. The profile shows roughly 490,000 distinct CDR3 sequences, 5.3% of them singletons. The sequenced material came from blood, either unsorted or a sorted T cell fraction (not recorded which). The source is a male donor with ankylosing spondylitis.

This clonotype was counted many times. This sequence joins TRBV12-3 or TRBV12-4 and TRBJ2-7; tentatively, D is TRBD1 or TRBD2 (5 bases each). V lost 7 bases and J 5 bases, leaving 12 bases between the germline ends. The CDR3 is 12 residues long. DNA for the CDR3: TGTGCCAGCAATGAGAGGGACCACGAGCAGTACTTC. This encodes CASNERDHEQYF.

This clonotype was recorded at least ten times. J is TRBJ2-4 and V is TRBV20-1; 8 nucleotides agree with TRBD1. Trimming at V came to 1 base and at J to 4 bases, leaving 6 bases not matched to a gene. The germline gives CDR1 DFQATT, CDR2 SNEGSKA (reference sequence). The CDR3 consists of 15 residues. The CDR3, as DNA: TGCAGTGCTAGAGCCGGACAGGGTTCGAAAAACATTCAGTACTTC. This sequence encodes CSARAGQGSKNIQYF.

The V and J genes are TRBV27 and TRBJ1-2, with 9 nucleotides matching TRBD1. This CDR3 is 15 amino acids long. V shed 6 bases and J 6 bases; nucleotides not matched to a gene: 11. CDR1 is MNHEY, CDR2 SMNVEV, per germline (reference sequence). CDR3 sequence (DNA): TGTGCCAGCAGCTTTTCACAGGGGGCTCTTCATGGCTACACCTTC. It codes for CASSFSQGALHGYTF.

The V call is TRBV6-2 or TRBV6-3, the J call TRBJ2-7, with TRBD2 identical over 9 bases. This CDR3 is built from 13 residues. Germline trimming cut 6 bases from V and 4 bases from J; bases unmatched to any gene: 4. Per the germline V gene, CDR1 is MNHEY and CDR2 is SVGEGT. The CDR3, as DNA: TGTGCCAGCAGCAGGCTAGCGGGATACGAGCAGTACTTC. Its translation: CASSRLAGYEQYF.

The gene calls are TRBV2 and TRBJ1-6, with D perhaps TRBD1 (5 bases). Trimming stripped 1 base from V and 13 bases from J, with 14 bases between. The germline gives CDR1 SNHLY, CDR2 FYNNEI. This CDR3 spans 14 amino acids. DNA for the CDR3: TGTGCCAGCAGTGAAGGCCAGTGGGGACGGCCCCTCCACTTT. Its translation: CASSEGQWGRPLHF.

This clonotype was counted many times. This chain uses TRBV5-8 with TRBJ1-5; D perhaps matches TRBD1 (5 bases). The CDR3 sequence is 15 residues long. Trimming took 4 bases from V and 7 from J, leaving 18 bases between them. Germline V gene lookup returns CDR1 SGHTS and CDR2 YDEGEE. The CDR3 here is CASSIRDLVGQPQHF. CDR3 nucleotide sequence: TGTGCCAGCAGCATCCGGGACCTTGTGGGGCAGCCCCAGCATTTT.

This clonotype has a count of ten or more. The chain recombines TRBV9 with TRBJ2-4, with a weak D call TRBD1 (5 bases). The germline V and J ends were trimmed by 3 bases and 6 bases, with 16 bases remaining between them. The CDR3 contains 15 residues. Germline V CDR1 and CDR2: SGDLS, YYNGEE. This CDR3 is CASSAQGSGRNIQYF. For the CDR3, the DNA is TGTGCCAGCAGCGCCCAGGGTAGTGGCCGAAACATTCAGTACTTC.

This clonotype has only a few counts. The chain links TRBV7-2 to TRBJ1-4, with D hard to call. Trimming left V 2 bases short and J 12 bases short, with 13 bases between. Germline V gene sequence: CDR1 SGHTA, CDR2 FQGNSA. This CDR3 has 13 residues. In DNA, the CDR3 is TGTGCCAGCAGCTTAATACGGTCCGCTCAACTGTTTTTT. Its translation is CASSLIRSAQLFF. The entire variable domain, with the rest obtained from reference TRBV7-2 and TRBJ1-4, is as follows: GAGVSQSPSNKVTEKGKDVELRCDPISGHTALYWYRQSLGQGLEFLIYFQGNSAPDKSGLPSDRFSAERTGGSVSTLTIQRTQQEDSAVYLCASSLIRSAQLFFGSGTQLSVL.

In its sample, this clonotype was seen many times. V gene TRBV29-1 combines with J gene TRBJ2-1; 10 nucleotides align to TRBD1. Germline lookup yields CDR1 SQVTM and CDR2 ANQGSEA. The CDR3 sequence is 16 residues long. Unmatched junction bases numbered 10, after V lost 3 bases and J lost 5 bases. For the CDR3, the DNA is TGCAGCGTTGATTATACCGGGACAGGGGTAGACAATGAGCAGTTCTTC. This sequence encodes CSVDYTGTGVDNEQFF.

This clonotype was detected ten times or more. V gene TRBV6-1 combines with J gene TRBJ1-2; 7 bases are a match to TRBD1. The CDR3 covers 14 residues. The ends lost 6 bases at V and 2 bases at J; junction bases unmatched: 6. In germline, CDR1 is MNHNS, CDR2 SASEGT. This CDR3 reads CASSQKGGNYGYTF. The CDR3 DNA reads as TGTGCCAGCAGCCAGAAAGGGGGCAACTATGGCTACACCTTC.

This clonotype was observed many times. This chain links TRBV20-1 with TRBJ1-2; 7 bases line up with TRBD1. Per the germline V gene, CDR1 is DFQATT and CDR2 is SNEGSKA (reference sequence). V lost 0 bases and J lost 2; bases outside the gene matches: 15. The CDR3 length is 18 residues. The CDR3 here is CSARDKLMGRGANYGYTF. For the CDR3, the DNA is TGCAGTGCTAGAGATAAGCTTATGGGCAGGGGGGCGAACTATGGCTACACCTTC.

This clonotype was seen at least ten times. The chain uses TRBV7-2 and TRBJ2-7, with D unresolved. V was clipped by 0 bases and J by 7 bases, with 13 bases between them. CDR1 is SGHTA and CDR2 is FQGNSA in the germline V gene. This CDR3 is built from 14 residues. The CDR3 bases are TGTGCCAGCAGCTTAGCGCCAAATTCGCGGGAGCAGTACTTC. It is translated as CASSLAPNSREQYF. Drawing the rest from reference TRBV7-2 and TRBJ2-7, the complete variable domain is GAGVSQSPSNKVTEKGKDVELRCDPISGHTALYWYRQSLGQGLEFLIYFQGNSAPDKSGLPSDRFSAERTGGSVSTLTIQRTQQEDSAVYLCASSLAPNSREQYFGPGTRLTVT.

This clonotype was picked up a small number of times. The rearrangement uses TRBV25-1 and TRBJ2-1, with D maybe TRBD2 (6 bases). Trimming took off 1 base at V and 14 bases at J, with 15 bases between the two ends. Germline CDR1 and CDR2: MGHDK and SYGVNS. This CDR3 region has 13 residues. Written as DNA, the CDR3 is TGTGCCAGCAGTGAATTCGAATCAGGCGGGAAGTTCTTC. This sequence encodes CASSEFESGGKFF.

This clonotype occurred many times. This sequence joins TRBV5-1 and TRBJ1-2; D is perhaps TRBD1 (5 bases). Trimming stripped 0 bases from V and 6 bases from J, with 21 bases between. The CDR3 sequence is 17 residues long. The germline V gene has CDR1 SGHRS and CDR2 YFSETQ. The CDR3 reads CASSLDVIFARTNGYTF. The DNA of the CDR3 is TGCGCCAGCAGCTTGGACGTAATCTTCGCCAGGACAAATGGCTACACCTTC.

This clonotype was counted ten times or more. The CDR3 region has the DNA TGTGCCAGCAGCTTAGGCGACGAGCAGTACTTC. It yields the protein CASSLGDEQYF. The gene calls are TRBV7-2 and TRBJ2-7; no clear D. The V end was cut by 1 base, the J end by 5 bases, with 3 bases between. Looked up from germline, CDR1 is SGHTA and CDR2 is FQGNSA. The CDR3 is 11 residues long.

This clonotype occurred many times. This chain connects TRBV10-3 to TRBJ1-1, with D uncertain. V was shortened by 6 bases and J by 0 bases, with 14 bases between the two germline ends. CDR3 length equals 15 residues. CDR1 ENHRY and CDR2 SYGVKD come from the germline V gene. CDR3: CAIRDLAGMNTEAFF. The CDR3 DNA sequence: TGTGCCATCAGGGATCTGGCAGGCATGAACACTGAAGCTTTCTTT.

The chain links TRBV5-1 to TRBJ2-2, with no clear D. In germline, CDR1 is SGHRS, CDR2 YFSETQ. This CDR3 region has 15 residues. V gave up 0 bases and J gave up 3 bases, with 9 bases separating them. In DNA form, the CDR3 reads TGCGCCAGCAGCTTGGAGATCCTGGACACCGGGGAGCTGTTTTTT. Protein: CASSLEILDTGELFF.

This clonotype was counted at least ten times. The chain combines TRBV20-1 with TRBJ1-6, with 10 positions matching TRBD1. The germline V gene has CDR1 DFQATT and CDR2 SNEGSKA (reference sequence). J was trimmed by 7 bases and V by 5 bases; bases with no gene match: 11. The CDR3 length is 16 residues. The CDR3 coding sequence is TGCAGTGCTCCCAAGGCCGGGACAGGGGAAAATTCACCCCTCCACTTT. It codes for CSAPKAGTGENSPLHF.

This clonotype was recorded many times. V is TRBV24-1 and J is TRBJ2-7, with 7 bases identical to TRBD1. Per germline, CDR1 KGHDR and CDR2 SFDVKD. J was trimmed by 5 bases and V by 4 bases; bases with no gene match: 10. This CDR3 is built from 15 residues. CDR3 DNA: TGTGCCACCAGTGACCCCCACAGGGGTGGTGACGAGCAGTACTTC. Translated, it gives CATSDPHRGGDEQYF.

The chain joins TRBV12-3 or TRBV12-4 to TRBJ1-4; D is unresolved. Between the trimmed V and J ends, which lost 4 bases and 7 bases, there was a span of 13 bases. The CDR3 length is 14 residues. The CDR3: CASSWNRGGEKLFF. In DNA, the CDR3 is TGTGCCAGCAGTTGGAACCGAGGTGGTGAAAAACTGTTTTTT.

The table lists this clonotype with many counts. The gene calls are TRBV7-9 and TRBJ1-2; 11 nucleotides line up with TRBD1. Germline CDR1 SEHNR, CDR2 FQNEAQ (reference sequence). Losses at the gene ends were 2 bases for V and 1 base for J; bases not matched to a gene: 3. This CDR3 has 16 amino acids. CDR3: CASSLSGTGGNYGYTF. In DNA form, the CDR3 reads TGTGCCAGCAGCTTATCAGGGACAGGGGGTAACTATGGCTACACCTTC.

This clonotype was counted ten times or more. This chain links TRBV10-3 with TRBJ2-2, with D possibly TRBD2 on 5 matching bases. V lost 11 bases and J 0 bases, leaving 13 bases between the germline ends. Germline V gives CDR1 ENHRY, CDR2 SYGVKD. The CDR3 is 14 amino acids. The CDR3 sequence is CALAPTPNTGELFF. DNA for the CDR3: TGTGCCCTAGCCCCGACCCCGAACACCGGGGAGCTGTTTTTT.

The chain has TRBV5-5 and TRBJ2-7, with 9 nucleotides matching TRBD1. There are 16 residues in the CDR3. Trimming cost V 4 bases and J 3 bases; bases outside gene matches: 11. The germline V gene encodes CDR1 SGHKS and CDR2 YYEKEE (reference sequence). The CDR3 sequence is CASSRAVDRGIYEQYF. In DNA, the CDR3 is TGTGCCAGCAGCAGGGCAGTCGACAGGGGGATCTACGAGCAGTACTTC.